This TCR beta chain was profiled in a study of blood T cell repertoires in COVID-19. As for the study in general: Specimens from acute and convalescent COVID-19 originated in the United States, Italy and Spain. Sources were T cells, B-cell-depleted T cells, or PBMCs; the material itself was cDNA or gDNA.

The CDR3 extends over 15 amino acids. Looked up from germline, CDR1 is SGDLS and CDR2 is YYNGEE. V trimming: 0 bases; J trimming: 0 bases; junction bases outside the gene matches: 1. Remarks on this clone: The same CDR3 arises from other DNA sequences in this sample as well.

How the authors handled the data: Cell counts per sample came from amplifying reference gene primers. Method: immunoSEQ multiplex PCR; TCRdb's copy keeps in-frame clones and lacks some. V and J calls plus clone size are reproduced from that table; the DNA served to infer D and trimming. The repertoire holds over 200,000 clones, with around 87% as singletons. The receptor comes from a woman aged 25 to 45 who had recovered from COVID-19. The J gene is TRBJ2-7, the V gene TRBV9, with 9 bases fitting TRBD2. Sequenced sample: peripheral blood. Here the CDR3 DNA reads TGTGCCAGCAGCGTAGCAGCGGGGGGCTCCTACGAGCAGTACTTC. This sequence encodes CASSVAAGGSYEQYF.